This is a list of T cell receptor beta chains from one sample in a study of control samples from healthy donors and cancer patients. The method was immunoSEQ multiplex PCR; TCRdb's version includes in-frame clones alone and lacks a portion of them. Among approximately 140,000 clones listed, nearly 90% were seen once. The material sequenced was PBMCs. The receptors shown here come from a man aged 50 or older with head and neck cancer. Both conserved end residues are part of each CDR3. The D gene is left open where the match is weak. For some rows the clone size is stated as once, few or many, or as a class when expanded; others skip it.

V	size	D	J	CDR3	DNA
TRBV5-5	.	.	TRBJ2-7	CASIITPSSYEQYF	TGTGCCAGCATCATAACACCGAGCTCCTACGAGCAGTACTTC
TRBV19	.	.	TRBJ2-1	CASSPGLVNEQFF	TGTGCCAGTTCTCCCGGGTTGGTCAATGAGCAGTTCTTC
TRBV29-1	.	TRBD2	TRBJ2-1	CSVEDGAGAEQFF	TGCAGCGTTGAAGATGGAGCGGGGGCGGAGCAGTTCTTC
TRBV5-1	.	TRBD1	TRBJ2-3	CASSLQGWGTDTQYF	TGCGCCAGCAGTCTACAGGGGTGGGGCACAGATACGCAGTATTTT
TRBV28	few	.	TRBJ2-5	CASRHEETQYF	TGTGCCAGCAGGCATGAAGAGACCCAGTACTTC
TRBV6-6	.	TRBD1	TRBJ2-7	CASRRTGETYEQYF	TGTGCCAGCAGGCGGACAGGCGAAACCTACGAGCAGTACTTC
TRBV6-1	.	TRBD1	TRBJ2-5	CASSASRDSLGETQYF	TGTGCCAGCAGTGCCTCCAGGGACAGTCTTGGGGAGACCCAGTACTTC
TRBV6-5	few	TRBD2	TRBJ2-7	CASTASGTYYEQYF	TGTGCCAGCACCGCCAGCGGGACCTACTACGAGCAGTACTTC
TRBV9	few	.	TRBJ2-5	CASSVRQGRETQYF	TGTGCCAGCAGCGTCAGGCAGGGCCGGGAGACCCAGTACTTC
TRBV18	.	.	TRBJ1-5	CASSPSDQPQHF	TGTGCCAGCTCTCCCAGCGATCAGCCCCAGCATTTT
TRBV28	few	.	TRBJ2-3	CASSLQANTQYF	TGTGCCAGCAGCCTACAGGCAAACACGCAGTATTTT
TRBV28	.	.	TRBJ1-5	CASSYPHNQPQHF	TGTGCCAGCAGTTACCCACACAATCAGCCCCAGCATTTT
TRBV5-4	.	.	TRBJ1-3	CASSVMTSGNTIYF	TGTGCCAGCAGCGTAATGACGAGTGGAAACACCATATATTTT
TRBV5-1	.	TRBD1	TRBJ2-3	CASSRDSWGSDTQYF	TGCGCCAGCAGCCGGGACAGTTGGGGGTCAGATACGCAGTATTTT
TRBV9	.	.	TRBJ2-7	CASSVDTDSYEQYF	TGTGCCAGCAGCGTAGATACAGACTCCTACGAGCAGTACTTC
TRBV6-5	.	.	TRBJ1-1	CASISPEIYTEAFF	TGTGCCAGCATTAGCCCAGAAATTTACACTGAAGCTTTCTTT
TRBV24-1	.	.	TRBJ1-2	CATSDWTVNYGYTF	TGTGCCACCAGTGACTGGACAGTTAACTATGGCTACACCTTC
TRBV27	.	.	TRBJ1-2	CASSFSSRRGYTF	TGTGCCAGCAGTTTTTCGTCTAGACGGGGCTACACCTTC
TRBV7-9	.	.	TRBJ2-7	CASSPGPRSSYEQYF	TGTGCCAGCAGTCCGGGACCCAGGAGCTCCTACGAGCAGTACTTC
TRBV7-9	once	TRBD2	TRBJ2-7	CATKTAGAEGGEQYF	TGTGCCACCAAGACAGCGGGAGCGGAGGGGGGGGAGCAGTACTTC
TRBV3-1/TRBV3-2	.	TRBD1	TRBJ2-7	CASSPGGSYEQYF	TGTGCCAGCAGCCCAGGGGGCTCCTACGAGCAGTACTTC
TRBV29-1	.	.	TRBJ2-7	CSAQGTGRYEQYF	TGCAGCGCTCAGGGGACTGGCAGGTATGAGCAGTACTTC
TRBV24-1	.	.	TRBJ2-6	CATRSSGANVLTF	TGTGCCACCAGGAGCTCTGGGGCCAACGTCCTGACTTTC
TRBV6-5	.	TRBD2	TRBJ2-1	CASQGLAGRNEQFF	TGTGCCAGCCAGGGACTAGCGGGGCGAAATGAGCAGTTCTTC
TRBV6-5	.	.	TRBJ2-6	CASSYSKVAGANVLTF	TGTGCCAGCAGTTACTCAAAGGTAGCTGGGGCCAACGTCCTGACTTTC
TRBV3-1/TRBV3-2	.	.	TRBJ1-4	CASSQVGGDGEKLFF	TGTGCCAGCAGCCAAGTAGGGGGGGATGGTGAAAAACTGTTTTTT
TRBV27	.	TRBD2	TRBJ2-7	CASSSSAGGGYEQYF	TGTGCCAGCAGTTCCTCGGCGGGAGGGGGCTACGAGCAGTACTTC
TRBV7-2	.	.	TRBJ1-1	CASSPGVGEAFF	TGTGCCAGCAGCCCAGGGGTAGGGGAAGCTTTCTTT
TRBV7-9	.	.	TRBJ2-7	CASSLAPSDGKQYF	TGTGCCAGCAGCTTAGCTCCCTCGGACGGAAAGCAGTACTTC
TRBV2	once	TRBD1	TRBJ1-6	CASSAVRQGDSPLHF	TGTGCCAGCAGTGCGGTCCGACAGGGGGATTCACCCCTCCACTTT
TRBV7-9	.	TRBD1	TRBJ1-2	CASSLRRLRTGRTSYGYTF	TGTGCCAGCAGCTTAAGGCGGTTAAGGACAGGGCGTACTAGTTATGGCTACACCTTC
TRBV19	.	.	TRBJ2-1	CASSISPSPTYNEQFF	TGTGCCAGTAGTATATCGCCTAGCCCGACCTACAATGAGCAGTTCTTC
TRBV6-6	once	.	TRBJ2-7	CASSFGVTEQYF	TGTGCCAGCAGTTTCGGGGTAACCGAGCAGTACTTC
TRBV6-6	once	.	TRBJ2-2	CASRASEAGELFF	TGTGCCAGCAGGGCTAGCGAGGCCGGGGAGCTGTTTTTT
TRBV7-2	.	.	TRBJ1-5	CASSLSSHSGRGPQHF	TGTGCCAGCAGCTTATCATCACATTCAGGTCGGGGGCCCCAGCATTTT
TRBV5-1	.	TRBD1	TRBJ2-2	CASSQGQSHTGELFF	TGCGCCAGCAGCCAGGGACAGTCCCACACCGGGGAGCTGTTTTTT
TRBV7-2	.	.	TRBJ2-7	CASSFRRHEQYF	TGTGCCAGCAGCTTTCGCCGCCACGAGCAGTACTTC
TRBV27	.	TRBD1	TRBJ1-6	CASSDRGSPLHF	TGTGCCAGCAGTGACAGGGGCTCACCCCTCCACTTT
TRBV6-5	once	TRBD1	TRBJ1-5	CATRTGQVYQPQHF	TGTGCCACCAGAACAGGACAGGTTTACCAGCCCCAGCATTTT
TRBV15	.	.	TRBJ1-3	CATSRGNTIYF	TGTGCCACCAGCAGGGGGAACACCATATATTTT
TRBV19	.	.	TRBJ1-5	CASRANSQPQHF	TGTGCCAGTAGAGCCAATAGCCAGCCCCAGCATTTT
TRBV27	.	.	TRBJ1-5	CASSLGSGAPWPQHF	TGTGCCAGCAGTTTAGGGTCAGGGGCCCCATGGCCCCAGCATTTT
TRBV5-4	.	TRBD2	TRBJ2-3	CASSLYASGPGGETQYF	TGTGCCAGCAGCTTGTATGCTAGCGGGCCGGGAGGGGAGACGCAGTATTTT
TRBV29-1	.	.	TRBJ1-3	CSVEGSVVGTIYF	TGCAGCGTTGAAGGTTCGGTCGTCGGCACCATATATTTT
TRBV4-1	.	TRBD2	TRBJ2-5	CASSQEASGRSTETQYF	TGCGCCAGCAGCCAAGAGGCTAGCGGGAGGTCCACGGAGACCCAGTACTTC
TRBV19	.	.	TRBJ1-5	CASSIGSPQPQHF	TGTGCCAGTAGTATAGGTAGCCCACAGCCCCAGCATTTT
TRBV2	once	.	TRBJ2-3	CASSKGRPLTDTQYF	TGTGCCAGCAGTAAGGGACGACCTCTCACAGATACGCAGTATTTT
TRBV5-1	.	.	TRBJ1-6	CASSLVRESPLHF	TGCGCCAGCAGCTTGGTCCGGGAATCACCCCTCCACTTT
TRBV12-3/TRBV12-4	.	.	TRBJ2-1	CASSPRAADEQFF	TGTGCCAGCAGCCCCCGGGCTGCCGATGAGCAGTTCTTC
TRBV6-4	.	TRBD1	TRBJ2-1	CASSVLGQGAGEQFF	TGTGCCAGCAGTGTCTTAGGACAGGGGGCCGGGGAGCAGTTCTTC
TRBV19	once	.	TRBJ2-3	CASSITGGSDTQYF	TGTGCCAGTAGTATAACGGGGGGCTCAGATACGCAGTATTTT
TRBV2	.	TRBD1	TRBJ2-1	CASRRTGNEQFF	TGTGCCAGCAGGAGGACAGGGAATGAGCAGTTCTTC
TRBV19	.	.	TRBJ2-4	CASSPPGRGFLDIQYF	TGTGCCAGTAGTCCCCCGGGGAGGGGGTTTTTGGACATTCAGTACTTC
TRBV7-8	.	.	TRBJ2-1	CASSLAIYNEQFF	TGTGCCAGCAGCTTAGCTATCTACAATGAGCAGTTCTTC
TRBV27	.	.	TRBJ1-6	CASSLEPSSSYNSPLHF	TGTGCCAGCAGTTTAGAGCCCTCCAGCTCCTATAATTCACCCCTCCACTTT
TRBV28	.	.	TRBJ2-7	CASSLSSLSGQMAYF	TGTGCCAGCAGTTTATCCTCCCTCTCCGGACAGATGGCGTACTTC
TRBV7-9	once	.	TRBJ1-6	CASSLGQPGSSYNSPLHF	TGTGCCAGCAGCTTAGGGCAGCCCGGGAGCTCCTATAATTCACCCCTCCACTTT
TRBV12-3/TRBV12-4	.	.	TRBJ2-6	CASSPAGANVLTF	TGTGCCAGCAGTCCTGCTGGGGCCAACGTCCTGACTTTC
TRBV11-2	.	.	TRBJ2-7	CASSLREQRGSYEQYF	TGTGCCAGCAGCTTAAGAGAACAGAGGGGCTCCTACGAGCAGTACTTC